This is a list of T cell receptor beta chains from one sample in a study of CD8 T cells in Susac syndrome. TCRdb re-derived calls from the immunoSEQ multiplex PCR reads in MiXCR, one entry per CDR3 protein. The sample carries approximately 190,000 distinct CDR3 sequences, about 93% recorded once. Source material: CD4+ T cells from PBMCs. Source of these receptors: a human donor in good health. Both conserved end residues are part of each CDR3. The order of the fields is clone size, D gene, J gene, V gene, CDR3 DNA, CDR3 protein. The D gene is left open where the match is weak. The listing skips clone size in some rows; elsewhere it reads once, few, many or a size class.

abundance: NA; d_gene: NA; j_gene: TRBJ1-2; v_gene: TRBV18; CDR3nt: TGTGCCAGCTTCGATCCGGCCGGGGGCTATGGCTACACCTTC; CDR3aa: CASFDPAGGYGYTF
abundance: NA; d_gene: NA; j_gene: TRBJ2-3; v_gene: TRBV7-2; CDR3nt: TGTGCCAGCAGCCACCGGACCTACACAGATACGCAGTATTTT; CDR3aa: CASSHRTYTDTQYF
abundance: NA; d_gene: TRBD1; j_gene: TRBJ2-1; v_gene: TRBV27; CDR3nt: TGTGCCATAATAGTCAGGGGCACAGGGGGCTCCTACAATGAGCAGTTCTTC; CDR3aa: CAIIVRGTGGSYNEQFF
abundance: NA; d_gene: NA; j_gene: TRBJ1-5; v_gene: TRBV6-2/TRBV6-3; CDR3nt: TGTGCCAGCAGTTACGCTTCGGGCAGGGTAAGAAATCAGCCCCAGCATTTT; CDR3aa: CASSYASGRVRNQPQHF
abundance: NA; d_gene: NA; j_gene: TRBJ1-3; v_gene: TRBV5-6; CDR3nt: TGTGCCAGCAGCCGTCCGCGGGGGAGCGAAAACACCATATATTTT; CDR3aa: CASSRPRGSENTIYF
abundance: NA; d_gene: TRBD1; j_gene: TRBJ2-2; v_gene: TRBV29-1; CDR3nt: TGCAGCGTTGGAAGAGGGGGCGACACCGGGGAGCTGTTTTTT; CDR3aa: CSVGRGGDTGELFF
abundance: NA; d_gene: TRBD1; j_gene: TRBJ2-3; v_gene: TRBV10-3; CDR3nt: TGTGCCACCCTCGGACAGGGAGCAGATACGCAGTATTTT; CDR3aa: CATLGQGADTQYF
abundance: NA; d_gene: NA; j_gene: TRBJ2-3; v_gene: TRBV7-8; CDR3nt: TGTGCCAGCAGCAACGGGGCTACAGATACGCAGTATTTT; CDR3aa: CASSNGATDTQYF
abundance: NA; d_gene: TRBD2; j_gene: TRBJ2-4; v_gene: TRBV5-4; CDR3nt: TGTGCCAGCAGCAGAGGGACTAGCGGGGAGGCCAAAAACATTCAGTACTTC; CDR3aa: CASSRGTSGEAKNIQYF
abundance: NA; d_gene: NA; j_gene: TRBJ2-3; v_gene: TRBV7-3; CDR3nt: TGTGCCAGCAGCTTAATGCCGAGGGGCTCGGGCACAGATACGCAGTATTTT; CDR3aa: CASSLMPRGSGTDTQYF
abundance: NA; d_gene: NA; j_gene: TRBJ2-3; v_gene: TRBV12-3/TRBV12-4; CDR3nt: TGTGCCAGCACTAATAAGGACTCAGATACGCAGTATTTT; CDR3aa: CASTNKDSDTQYF
abundance: NA; d_gene: TRBD1; j_gene: TRBJ1-5; v_gene: TRBV27; CDR3nt: TGTGCCAGCAGTCTCAGAGGACAGGGGGGAGGACAGCCCCAGCATTTT; CDR3aa: CASSLRGQGGGQPQHF
abundance: once; d_gene: NA; j_gene: TRBJ1-3; v_gene: TRBV7-9; CDR3nt: TGTGCCAGCAGCGCACACGTAGGACAGCTACGCGGAAACACCATATATTTT; CDR3aa: CASSAHVGQLRGNTIYF
abundance: NA; d_gene: NA; j_gene: TRBJ1-5; v_gene: TRBV20-1; CDR3nt: TGCAGTGCCCTGACCCGACAGGTGGATCAGCCCCAGCATTTT; CDR3aa: CSALTRQVDQPQHF
abundance: NA; d_gene: NA; j_gene: TRBJ2-3; v_gene: TRBV5-1; CDR3nt: TGCGCCAGCAGCTTCGATCTTCCGGCGGGCACAGATACGCAGTATTTT; CDR3aa: CASSFDLPAGTDTQYF
abundance: NA; d_gene: NA; j_gene: TRBJ2-5; v_gene: TRBV20-1; CDR3nt: TGCAGTGCCCTGAGACAGACCCAGTACTTC; CDR3aa: CSALRQTQYF
abundance: NA; d_gene: NA; j_gene: TRBJ1-1; v_gene: TRBV11-2; CDR3nt: TGTGCCACCCGATGGGGGAATGGGAGAGGTGAAGCTTTCTTT; CDR3aa: CATRWGNGRGEAFF
abundance: NA; d_gene: NA; j_gene: TRBJ1-1; v_gene: TRBV19; CDR3nt: TGTGCCAGTCGGTCATCGAACACTGAAGCTTTCTTT; CDR3aa: CASRSSNTEAFF
abundance: NA; d_gene: NA; j_gene: TRBJ1-6; v_gene: TRBV19; CDR3nt: TGTGCCAGTAGCCGGGGACCCGGTTCACCCCTCCACTTT; CDR3aa: CASSRGPGSPLHF
abundance: NA; d_gene: NA; j_gene: TRBJ1-3; v_gene: TRBV9; CDR3nt: TGTGCCAGCAGCGTAGTAGCAGGAGACTCTGGAAACACCATATATTTT; CDR3aa: CASSVVAGDSGNTIYF
abundance: NA; d_gene: TRBD1; j_gene: TRBJ2-4; v_gene: TRBV27; CDR3nt: TGTGCCAGCAACCCAGGGGGCGCGGCTATAGTCAAAAACATTCAGTACTTC; CDR3aa: CASNPGGAAIVKNIQYF
abundance: NA; d_gene: NA; j_gene: TRBJ1-1; v_gene: TRBV3-1; CDR3nt: TGTGCCAGCAGCCAAACGGGCTTGGAAGCTTTCTTT; CDR3aa: CASSQTGLEAFF
abundance: NA; d_gene: NA; j_gene: TRBJ1-2; v_gene: TRBV2; CDR3nt: TGTGCCAGCGCTGCGGACAGTGCTAACTATGGCTACACCTTC; CDR3aa: CASAADSANYGYTF
abundance: once; d_gene: NA; j_gene: TRBJ2-5; v_gene: TRBV2; CDR3nt: TGTGCCAGCAGTTGGATGCGGGAGACCCAGTACTTC; CDR3aa: CASSWMRETQYF
abundance: NA; d_gene: NA; j_gene: TRBJ1-2; v_gene: TRBV4-1; CDR3nt: TGCGCCAGCAGCCAAGCGCGACGGGGCGGGGGAGACTATGGCTACACCTTC; CDR3aa: CASSQARRGGGDYGYTF
abundance: NA; d_gene: NA; j_gene: TRBJ2-5; v_gene: TRBV28; CDR3nt: TGTGCCAGCAGCCGGGTGGCCCAGTACTTC; CDR3aa: CASSRVAQYF
abundance: NA; d_gene: TRBD1; j_gene: TRBJ2-7; v_gene: TRBV7-3; CDR3nt: TGTGCCAGCAGCGCCCGGGACAGGGGGCTCCACGAGCAGTACTTC; CDR3aa: CASSARDRGLHEQYF